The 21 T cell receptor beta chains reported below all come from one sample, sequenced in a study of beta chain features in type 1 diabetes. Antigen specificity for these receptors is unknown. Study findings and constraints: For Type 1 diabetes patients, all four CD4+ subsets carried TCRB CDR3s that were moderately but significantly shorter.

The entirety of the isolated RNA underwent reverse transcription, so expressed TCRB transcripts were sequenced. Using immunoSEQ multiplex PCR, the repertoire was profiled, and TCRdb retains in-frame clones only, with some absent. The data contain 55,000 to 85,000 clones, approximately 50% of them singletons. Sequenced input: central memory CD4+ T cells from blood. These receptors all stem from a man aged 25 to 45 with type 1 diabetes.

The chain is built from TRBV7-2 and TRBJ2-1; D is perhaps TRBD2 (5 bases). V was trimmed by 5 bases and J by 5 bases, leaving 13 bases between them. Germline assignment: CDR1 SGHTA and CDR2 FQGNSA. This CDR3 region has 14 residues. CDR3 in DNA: TGTGCCAGCAGCCCCTGGAGCGGAGACAATGAGCAGTTCTTC. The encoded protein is CASSPWSGDNEQFF.

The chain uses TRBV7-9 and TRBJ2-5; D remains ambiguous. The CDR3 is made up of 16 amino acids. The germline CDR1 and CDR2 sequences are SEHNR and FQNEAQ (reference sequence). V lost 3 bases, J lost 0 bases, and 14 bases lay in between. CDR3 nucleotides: TGTGCCAGCAGCTTTGGTTTAGGAGCGTACCAAGAGACCCAGTACTTC. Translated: CASSFGLGAYQETQYF.

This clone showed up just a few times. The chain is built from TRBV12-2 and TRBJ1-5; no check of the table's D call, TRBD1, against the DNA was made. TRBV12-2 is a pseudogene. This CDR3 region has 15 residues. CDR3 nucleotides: TGTGCAAGTCGCCTCCCCGGGACAGGGAATCAGCCCCAGCATTTT. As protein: CASRLPGTGNQPQHF.

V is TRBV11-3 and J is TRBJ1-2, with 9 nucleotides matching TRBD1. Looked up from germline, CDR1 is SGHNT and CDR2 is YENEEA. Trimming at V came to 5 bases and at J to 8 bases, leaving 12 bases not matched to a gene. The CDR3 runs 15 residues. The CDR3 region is CASSPQGGQGRGYTF. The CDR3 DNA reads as TGTGCCAGCAGCCCTCAGGGGGGACAGGGACGCGGCTACACCTTC.

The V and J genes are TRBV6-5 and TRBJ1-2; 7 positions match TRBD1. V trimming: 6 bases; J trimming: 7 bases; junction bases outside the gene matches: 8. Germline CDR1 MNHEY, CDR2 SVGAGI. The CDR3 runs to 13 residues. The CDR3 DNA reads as TGTGCCAGCAGGAAAACAGGGGCGGGTGGCTACACCTTC. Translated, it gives CASRKTGAGGYTF.

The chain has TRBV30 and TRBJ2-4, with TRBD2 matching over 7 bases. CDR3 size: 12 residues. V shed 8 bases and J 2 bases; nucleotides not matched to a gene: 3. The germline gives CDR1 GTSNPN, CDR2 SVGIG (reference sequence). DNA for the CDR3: TGTGCCGGTAGCGGGTCCAAAAACATTCAGTACTTC. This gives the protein CAGSGSKNIQYF.

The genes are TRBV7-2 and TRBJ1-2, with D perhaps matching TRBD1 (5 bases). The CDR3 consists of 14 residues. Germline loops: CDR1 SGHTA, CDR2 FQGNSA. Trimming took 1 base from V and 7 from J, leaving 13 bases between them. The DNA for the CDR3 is TGTGCCAGCAGCTTAGTAGGAGGAGGGGCTGGCTACACCTTC. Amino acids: CASSLVGGGAGYTF. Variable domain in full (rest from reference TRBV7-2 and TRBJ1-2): GAGVSQSPSNKVTEKGKDVELRCDPISGHTALYWYRQSLGQGLEFLIYFQGNSAPDKSGLPSDRFSAERTGGSVSTLTIQRTQQEDSAVYLCASSLVGGGAGYTFGSGTRLTVV.

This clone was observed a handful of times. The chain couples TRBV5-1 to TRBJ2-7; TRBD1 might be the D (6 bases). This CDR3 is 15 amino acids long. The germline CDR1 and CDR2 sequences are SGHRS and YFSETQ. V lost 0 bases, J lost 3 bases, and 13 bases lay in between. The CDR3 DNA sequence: TGCGCCAGCAGCTTGGTGGCAGGGGAAGTCTACGAGCAGTACTTC. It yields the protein CASSLVAGEVYEQYF.

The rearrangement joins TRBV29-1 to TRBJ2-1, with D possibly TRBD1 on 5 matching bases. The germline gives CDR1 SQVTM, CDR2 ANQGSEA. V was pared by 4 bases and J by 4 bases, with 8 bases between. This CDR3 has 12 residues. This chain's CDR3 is CSVVTAYNEQFF. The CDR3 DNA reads TGCAGCGTTGTGACAGCATACAATGAGCAGTTCTTC.

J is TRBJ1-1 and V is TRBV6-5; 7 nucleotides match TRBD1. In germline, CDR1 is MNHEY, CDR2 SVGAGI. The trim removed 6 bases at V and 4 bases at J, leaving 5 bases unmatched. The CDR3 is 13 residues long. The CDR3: CASSMRQGTEAFF. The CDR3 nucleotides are TGTGCCAGCAGCATGAGACAGGGCACTGAAGCTTTCTTT.

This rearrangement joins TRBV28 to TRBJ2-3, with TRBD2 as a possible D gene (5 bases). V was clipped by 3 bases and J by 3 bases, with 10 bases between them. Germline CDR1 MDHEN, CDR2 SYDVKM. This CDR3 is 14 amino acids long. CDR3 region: CASSFLAGTDTQYF. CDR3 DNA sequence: TGTGCCAGCAGTTTCCTAGCTGGGACAGATACGCAGTATTTT. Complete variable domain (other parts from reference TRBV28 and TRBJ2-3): DVKVTQSSRYLVKRTGEKVFLECVQDMDHENMFWYRQDPGLGLRLIYFSYDVKMKEKGDIPEGYSVSREKKERFSLILESASTNQTSMYLCASSFLAGTDTQYFGPGTRLTVL.

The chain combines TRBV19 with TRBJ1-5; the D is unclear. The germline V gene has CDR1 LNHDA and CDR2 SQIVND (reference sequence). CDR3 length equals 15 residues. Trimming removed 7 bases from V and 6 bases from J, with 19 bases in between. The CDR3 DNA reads TGTGCCAGTACCGATGATGGGAGAATGGGTCAGCCCCAGCATTTT. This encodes CASTDDGRMGQPQHF.

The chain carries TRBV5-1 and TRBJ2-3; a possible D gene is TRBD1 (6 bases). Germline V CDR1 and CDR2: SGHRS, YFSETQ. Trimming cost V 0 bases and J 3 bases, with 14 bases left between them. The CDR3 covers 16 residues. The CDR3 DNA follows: TGCGCCAGCAGCTTGGCTACAGGGAAAGGGACAGATACGCAGTATTTT. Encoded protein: CASSLATGKGTDTQYF. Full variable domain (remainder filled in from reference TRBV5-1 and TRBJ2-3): KAGVTQTPRYLIKTRGQQVTLSCSPISGHRSVSWYQQTPGQGLQFLFEYFSETQRNKGNFPGRFSGRQFSNSRSEMNVSTLELGDSALYLCASSLATGKGTDTQYFGPGTRLTVL.

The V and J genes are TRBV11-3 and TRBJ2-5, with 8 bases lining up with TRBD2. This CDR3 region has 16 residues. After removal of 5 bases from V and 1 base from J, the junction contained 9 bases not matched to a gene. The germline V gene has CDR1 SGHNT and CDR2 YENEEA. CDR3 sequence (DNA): TGTGCCAGCAGCCCGGGGGGAGCGGGAGTCCAAGAGACCCAGTACTTC. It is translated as CASSPGGAGVQETQYF.

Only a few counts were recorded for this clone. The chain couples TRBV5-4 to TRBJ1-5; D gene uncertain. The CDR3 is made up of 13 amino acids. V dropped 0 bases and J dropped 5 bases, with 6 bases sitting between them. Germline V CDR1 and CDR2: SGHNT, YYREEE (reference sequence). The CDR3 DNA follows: TGTGCCAGCAGCTTGGACGGTTATCAGCCCCAGCATTTT. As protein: CASSLDGYQPQHF.

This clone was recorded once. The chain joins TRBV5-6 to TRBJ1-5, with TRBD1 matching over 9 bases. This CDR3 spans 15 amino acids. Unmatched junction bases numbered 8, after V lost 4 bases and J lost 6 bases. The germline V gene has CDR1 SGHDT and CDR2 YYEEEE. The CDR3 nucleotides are TGTGCCAGCAGCCCGTGGACAGGGGCTGGTCAGCCCCAGCATTTT. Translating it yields CASSPWTGAGQPQHF.

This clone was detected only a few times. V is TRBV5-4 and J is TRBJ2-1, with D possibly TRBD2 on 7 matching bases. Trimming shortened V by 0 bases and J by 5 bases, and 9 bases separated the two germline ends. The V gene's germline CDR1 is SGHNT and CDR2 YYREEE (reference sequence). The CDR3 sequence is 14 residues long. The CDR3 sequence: CASSLVGGDNEQFF. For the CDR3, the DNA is TGTGCCAGCAGCTTGGTAGGGGGGGACAATGAGCAGTTCTTC.

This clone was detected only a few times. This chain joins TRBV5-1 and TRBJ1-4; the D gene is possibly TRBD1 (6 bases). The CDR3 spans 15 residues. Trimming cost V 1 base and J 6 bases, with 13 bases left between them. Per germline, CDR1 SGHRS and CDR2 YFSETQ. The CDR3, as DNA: TGCGCCAGCAGCTTGAGCGGGGGCTGGGATGAAAAACTGTTTTTT. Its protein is CASSLSGGWDEKLFF.

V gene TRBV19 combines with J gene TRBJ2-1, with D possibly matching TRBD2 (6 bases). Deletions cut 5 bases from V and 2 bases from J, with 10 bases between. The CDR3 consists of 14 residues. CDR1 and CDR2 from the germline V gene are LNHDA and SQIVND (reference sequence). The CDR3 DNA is TGTGCCAGTAGTGGCGGGACCACCTACAATGAGCAGTTCTTC. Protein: CASSGGTTYNEQFF.

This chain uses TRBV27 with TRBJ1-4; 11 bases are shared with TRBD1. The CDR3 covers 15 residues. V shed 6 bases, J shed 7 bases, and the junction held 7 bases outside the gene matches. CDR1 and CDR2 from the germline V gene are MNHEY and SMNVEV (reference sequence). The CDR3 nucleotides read TGTGCCAGCAGGTTGGCCGGGACAGGGGGTGAAAAACTGTTTTTT. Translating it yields CASRLAGTGGEKLFF.

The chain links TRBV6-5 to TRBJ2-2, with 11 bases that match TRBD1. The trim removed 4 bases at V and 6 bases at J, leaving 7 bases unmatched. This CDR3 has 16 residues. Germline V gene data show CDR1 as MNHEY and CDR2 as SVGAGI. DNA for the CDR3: TGTGCCAGCAGTTCAACCGGGACAGGGGGTGCCGGGGAGCTGTTTTTT. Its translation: CASSSTGTGGAGELFF.